The 21 T cell receptor beta chains listed next were all sequenced from one sample in a study of CD8 T cells in Susac syndrome. When the RNA was reverse transcribed, random hexamers were used with an input of about 0.5 to 1 ug. MiXCR, applied by TCRdb to the immunoSEQ multiplex PCR reads, yields one record per CDR3 protein. The sample comprises around 180,000 distinct CDR3 sequences, approximately 94% of which are singletons, and 0.093% rests with the top ten. The sequencing input was CD4+ T cells from PBMCs. The receptors originated from a human donor with multiple sclerosis.

The genes are TRBV30 and TRBJ2-7; 7 nucleotides line up with TRBD2. The CDR3 covers 14 residues. V lost 0 bases and J lost 3; bases outside the gene matches: 5. Germline values: CDR1 GTSNPN, CDR2 SVGIG (reference sequence). This chain's CDR3 is CAWSVGGSIYEQYF. In nucleotides, the CDR3 is TGTGCCTGGAGTGTGGGAGGGTCTATCTACGAGCAGTACTTC. The full variable domain, its missing parts supplied by reference TRBV30 and TRBJ2-7, is SQTIHQWPATLVQPVGSPLSLECTVEGTSNPNLYWYRQAAGRGLQLLFYSVGIGQISSEVPQNLSASRPQDRQFILSSKKLLLSDSGFYLCAWSVGGSIYEQYFGPGTRLTVT.

The chain employs TRBV20-1 and TRBJ2-6, with D perhaps matching TRBD1 (5 bases). This CDR3 region has 15 residues. The germline V and J ends were trimmed by 3 bases and 1 base, with 10 bases remaining between them. Looked up from germline, CDR1 is DFQATT and CDR2 is SNEGSKA (reference sequence). CDR3 nucleotides: TGCAGTGCTAGGGACAAACAGTCTGGGGCCAACGTCCTGACTTTC. Its translation is CSARDKQSGANVLTF.

The chain carries TRBV30 and TRBJ2-1; TRBD2 is a possible D gene (5 bases). Germline V gene data show CDR1 as GTSNPN and CDR2 as SVGIG (reference sequence). The CDR3 is 13 amino acids. V lost 0 bases and J 10 bases, leaving 13 bases between the germline ends. The CDR3 is CAWSVNTGSEQFF. CDR3 nucleotides: TGTGCCTGGAGTGTAAATACGGGGAGCGAGCAGTTCTTC.

This chain connects TRBV10-3 to TRBJ2-1; TRBD1 aligns across 11 bases. Germline V CDR1 and CDR2: ENHRY, SYGVKD. The CDR3 sequence is 15 residues long. Trimming cost V 4 bases and J 6 bases; bases outside gene matches: 5. The CDR3 reads CAISATGTGGNEQFF. For the CDR3, the DNA is TGTGCCATCAGTGCTACCGGGACAGGGGGCAATGAGCAGTTCTTC.

This sequence joins TRBV14 and TRBJ1-6, with 8 bases identical to TRBD1. V was clipped by 2 bases and J by 7 bases; unmatched bases: 1. The germline gives CDR1 SGHDN, CDR2 FVKESK. The CDR3 is made up of 14 amino acids. The CDR3 coding sequence is TGTGCCAGCAGCCAAACAGGGGGGAATTCACCCCTCCACTTT. Its protein product is CASSQTGGNSPLHF.

This rearrangement joins TRBV2 to TRBJ2-2; D uncertain. V lost 3 bases and J lost 8, with 10 bases in between. Germline V gene data show CDR1 as SNHLY and CDR2 as FYNNEI. This CDR3 is 13 amino acids long. This CDR3 reads CASSERTGGELFF. The CDR3 DNA sequence: TGTGCCAGCAGTGAGCGTACTGGGGGGGAGCTGTTTTTT.

The chain has TRBV4-2 and TRBJ2-7; 7 nucleotides line up with TRBD1. Germline assignment: CDR1 LGHNA and CDR2 YNFKEQ. This CDR3 is 14 amino acids long. With 3 bases clipped from V and 7 bases from J, the junction kept 9 bases outside the gene matches. The CDR3 region is CASSQLTGAREQYF. The CDR3 DNA reads TGTGCCAGCAGCCAGTTAACAGGGGCCCGTGAGCAGTACTTC.

The chain carries TRBV7-2 and TRBJ2-5, with 8 nucleotides matching TRBD2. V lost 5 bases, J lost 1 base, and 15 bases stayed unmatched. This CDR3 contains 18 residues. CDR1 SGHTA and CDR2 FQGNSA come from the germline V gene. CDR3 coding DNA: TGTGCCAGCAGCCCACCCGGACCTAGCGGGCGAACCCAAGAGACCCAGTACTTC. This sequence encodes CASSPPGPSGRTQETQYF.

The chain employs TRBV27 and TRBJ2-1; 9 positions match TRBD1. The germline gives CDR1 MNHEY, CDR2 SMNVEV (reference sequence). Unmatched junction bases numbered 16, after V lost 10 bases and J lost 9 bases. The CDR3 has 15 amino acids. CDR3 nucleotides: TGTGCCACCTCTCCGACAGGGGGAATTGTAAGTGAGCAGTTCTTC. The encoded protein is CATSPTGGIVSEQFF.

V usage is TRBV11-2 and J usage is TRBJ2-7; 10 positions agree with TRBD1. V dropped 0 bases and J dropped 5; count of bases not matched to a gene: 7. Per the germline V gene, CDR1 is SGHAT and CDR2 is FQNNGV. The CDR3 contains 16 residues. The CDR3 DNA sequence: TGTGCCAGCAGCTTAGACCGGGACAGGGGTGACAACGAGCAGTACTTC. Protein: CASSLDRDRGDNEQYF.

The chain employs TRBV29-1 and TRBJ1-1; maybe TRBD1 (5 bases). Germline assignment: CDR1 SQVTM and CDR2 ANQGSEA. This CDR3 contains 13 residues. The V gene lost 4 bases and the J gene lost 3 bases, with 12 bases spanning the gap. CDR3 sequence (DNA): TGCAGCGTTGCCGGGGGGAGGGACACTGAAGCTTTCTTT. This codes for CSVAGGRDTEAFF.

The chain is built from TRBV7-3 and TRBJ2-7; 9 nucleotides line up with TRBD1. V was clipped by 1 base and J by 4 bases; unmatched bases: 2. The CDR3 is made up of 14 amino acids. Per the germline V gene, CDR1 is SGHTA and CDR2 is FQGTGA. CDR3 in DNA: TGTGCCAGCAGCTTAATGGGACAGGGATACGAGCAGTACTTC. It encodes CASSLMGQGYEQYF.

The chain uses TRBV24-1 and TRBJ2-1; D not resolved. Germline CDR1 is KGHDR and CDR2 is SFDVKD. V dropped 4 bases and J dropped 2 bases, with 5 bases sitting between them. The CDR3 has 13 residues. The CDR3 nucleotides read TGTGCCACCAGTGAAGGACCCTACAATGAGCAGTTCTTC. This codes for CATSEGPYNEQFF.

The chain joins TRBV12-3 or TRBV12-4 to TRBJ2-4, with no clear D. The CDR3 totals 14 residues. Trimming pared 6 bases from V and 3 bases from J, leaving 12 bases between. The CDR3 here is CASSPSLFKNIQYF. The CDR3 DNA reads TGTGCCAGCAGCCCGAGCCTCTTCAAAAACATTCAGTACTTC.

V is TRBV4-2 and J is TRBJ1-2, with D maybe TRBD1 (5 bases). Trimming removed 0 bases from V and 4 bases from J, with 9 bases in between. CDR1 is LGHNA and CDR2 is YNFKEQ in the germline V gene. The CDR3 sequence is 14 residues long. CDR3 region: CASSQDNGAYGYTF. The CDR3 coding sequence is TGTGCCAGCAGCCAAGATAACGGGGCCTATGGCTACACCTTC.

This chain connects TRBV6-2 or TRBV6-3 to TRBJ2-7; 7 nucleotides agree with TRBD1. CDR3 length: 16 amino acids. Trimming removed 0 bases from V and 2 bases from J; junction bases left unmatched: 7. The germline CDR1 and CDR2 sequences are MNHEY and SVGEGT. In nucleotides, the CDR3 is TGTGCCAGCAGTTACTCGATCCGGGACAGCCCCTACGAGCAGTACTTC. Translated: CASSYSIRDSPYEQYF.

The V call is TRBV7-3, the J call TRBJ2-1; 7 bases map to TRBD1. Losses at the gene ends were 8 bases for V and 4 bases for J; bases not matched to a gene: 11. The germline gives CDR1 SGHTA, CDR2 FQGTGA. This CDR3 spans 15 amino acids. CDR3 residues: CASSPTRGPYNEQFF. The CDR3 DNA is TGTGCCAGCTCTCCCACGAGGGGGCCTTACAATGAGCAGTTCTTC. The variable domain in full, completed from reference TRBV7-3 and TRBJ2-1, reads GAGVSQTPSNKVTEKGKYVELRCDPISGHTALYWYRQSLGQGPEFLIYFQGTGAADDSGLPNDRFFAVRPEGSVSTLKIQRTERGDSAVYLCASSPTRGPYNEQFFGPGTRLTVL.

The chain employs TRBV23-1 and TRBJ2-4; the match to TRBD1 covers 8 bases. TRBV23-1 carries the ORF label, with uncertain function. The CDR3 runs to 17 residues. J lost 2 bases, V lost 2 bases, and 8 bases had no gene match. The CDR3 DNA follows: TGCGCCAGCAGTCAACCGGACAGGGTAAAATCCAAAAACATTCAGTACTTC. The encoded protein is CASSQPDRVKSKNIQYF.

J is TRBJ2-5 and V is TRBV7-7, with 13 bases lining up with TRBD2. From germline, CDR1 is SSHAT and CDR2 FNYEAQ (reference sequence). The CDR3 has 15 residues. The V gene end was trimmed by 5 bases and the J gene end by 5 bases; junction bases not matched to a gene: 5. This CDR3 reads CASSPTSGGWETQYF. DNA for the CDR3: TGTGCCAGCAGCCCGACTAGCGGGGGGTGGGAGACCCAGTACTTC.

The rearrangement uses TRBV2 and TRBJ2-7, with D unclear. Per germline, CDR1 SNHLY and CDR2 FYNNEI. CDR3 size: 11 residues. The V and J ends lost 2 bases and 6 bases respectively, with 5 bases between them. CDR3 sequence reads: CASSEWAEQYF. CDR3 DNA sequence: TGTGCCAGCAGTGAATGGGCCGAGCAGTACTTC.

The chain joins TRBV6-6 to TRBJ2-1, with no clear D. CDR1 MNHNY and CDR2 SVGAGI come from the germline V gene (reference sequence). The CDR3 covers 15 residues. The V gene lost 2 bases and the J gene lost 5 bases, with 13 bases spanning the gap. This CDR3 reads CASSYPRAVHNEQFF. In DNA form, the CDR3 reads TGTGCCAGCAGTTACCCTCGAGCCGTACACAATGAGCAGTTCTTC.